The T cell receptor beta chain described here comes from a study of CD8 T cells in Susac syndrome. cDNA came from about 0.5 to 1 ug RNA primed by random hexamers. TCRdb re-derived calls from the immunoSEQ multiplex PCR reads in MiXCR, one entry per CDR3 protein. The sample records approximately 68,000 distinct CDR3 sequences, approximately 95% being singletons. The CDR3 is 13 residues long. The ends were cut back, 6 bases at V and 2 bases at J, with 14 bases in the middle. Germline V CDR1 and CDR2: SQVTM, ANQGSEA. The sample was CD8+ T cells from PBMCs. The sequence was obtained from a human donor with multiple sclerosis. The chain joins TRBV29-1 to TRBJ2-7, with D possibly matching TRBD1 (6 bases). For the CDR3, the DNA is TGCAGCGTCAGACAGGCAGGAGCCTACGAGCAGTACTTC. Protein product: CSVRQAGAYEQYF.